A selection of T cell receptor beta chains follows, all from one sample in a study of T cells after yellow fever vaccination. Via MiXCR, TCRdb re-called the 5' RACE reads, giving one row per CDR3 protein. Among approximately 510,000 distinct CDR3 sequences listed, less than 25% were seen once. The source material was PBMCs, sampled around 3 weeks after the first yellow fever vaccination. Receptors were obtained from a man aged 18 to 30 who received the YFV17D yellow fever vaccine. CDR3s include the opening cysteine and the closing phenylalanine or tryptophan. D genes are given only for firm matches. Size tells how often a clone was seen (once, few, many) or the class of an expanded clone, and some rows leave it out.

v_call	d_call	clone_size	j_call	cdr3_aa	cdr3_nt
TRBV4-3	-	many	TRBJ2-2	CASSQGAGGELFF	TGCGCCAGCAGCCAGGGGGCGGGCGGGGAGCTGTTTTTT
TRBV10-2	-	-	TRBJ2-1	CASRKPTYNEQFF	TGCGCCAGCAGGAAGCCTACGTACAATGAGCAGTTCTTC
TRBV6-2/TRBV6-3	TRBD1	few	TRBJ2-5	CASSHQGARVETQYF	TGTGCCAGCAGTCATCAGGGGGCGCGGGTGGAGACCCAGTACTTC
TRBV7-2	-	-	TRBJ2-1	CASSPWLRNNEQFF	TGTGCCAGCAGCCCCTGGCTCCGGAACAATGAGCAGTTCTTC
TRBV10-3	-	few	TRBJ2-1	CAISESGLAPLNEQFF	TGTGCCATCAGTGAGTCTGGGCTAGCGCCACTCAATGAGCAGTTCTTC
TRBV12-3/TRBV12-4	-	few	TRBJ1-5	CASREYLAGPQHF	TGTGCCAGCAGAGAGTACCTTGCCGGGCCCCAGCATTTT
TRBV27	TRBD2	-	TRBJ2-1	CASRGGTAYNEQFF	TGTGCCAGCAGGGGGGGGACGGCCTACAATGAGCAGTTCTTC
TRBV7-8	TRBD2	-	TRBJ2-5	CATLAGVIQETQYF	TGTGCCACTCTAGCGGGGGTCATCCAAGAGACCCAGTACTTC
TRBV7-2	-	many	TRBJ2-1	CASSLVSLSSRNEQFF	TGTGCCAGCAGCCTCGTTAGCTTGAGTTCCCGCAATGAGCAGTTCTTC
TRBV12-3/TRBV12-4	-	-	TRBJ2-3	CASSLSRRRTDTQYF	TGTGCCAGCAGTTTGTCCCGGAGACGCACAGATACGCAGTATTTT
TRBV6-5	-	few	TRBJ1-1	CASSYKQGNTEAFF	TGTGCCAGCAGTTACAAGCAGGGAAACACTGAAGCTTTCTTT
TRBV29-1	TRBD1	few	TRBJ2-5	CSVETGGPYQETQYF	TGCAGCGTTGAGACAGGGGGACCGTACCAAGAGACCCAGTACTTC
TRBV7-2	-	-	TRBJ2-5	CASSLRVAETQYF	TGTGCCAGCAGCTTAAGGGTTGCAGAGACCCAGTACTTC
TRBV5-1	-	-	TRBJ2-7	CASSSQGLFFDEQYF	TGCGCCAGCTCAAGCCAAGGACTCTTCTTTGACGAGCAGTACTTC
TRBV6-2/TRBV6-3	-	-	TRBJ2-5	CASSYRVTKYF	TGTGCCAGCAGTTACCGGGTAACCAAGTACTTC
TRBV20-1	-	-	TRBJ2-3	CSAFPAQYTQYF	TGCAGTGCTTTCCCCGCGCAATATACGCAGTATTTT
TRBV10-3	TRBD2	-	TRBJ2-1	CAISESRLAGVYNEQFF	TGTGCCATCAGTGAGTCGCGGCTAGCGGGGGTTTACAATGAGCAGTTCTTC
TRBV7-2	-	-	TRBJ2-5	CASSLAGGTWETQYF	TGTGCCAGCAGCTTAGCGGGCGGTACGTGGGAGACCCAGTACTTC
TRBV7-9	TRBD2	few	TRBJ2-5	CASSSSLAGGRETQYF	TGTGCCAGCAGCTCCTCTCTTGCGGGGGGCCGAGAGACCCAGTACTTC
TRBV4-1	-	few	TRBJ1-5	CASSRTRGQPQHF	TGCGCCAGCAGCCGGACAAGGGGACAGCCCCAGCATTTT
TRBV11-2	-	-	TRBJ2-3	CASSPLSRPTDTQYF	TGTGCCAGCTCCCCTCTAAGCAGGCCCACAGATACGCAGTATTTT
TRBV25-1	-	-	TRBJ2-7	CASRTSSYEQYF	TGTGCCAGCAGGACGAGCTCCTACGAGCAGTACTTC
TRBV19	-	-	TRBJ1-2	CASSAWSQGYTF	TGTGCCAGTAGTGCCTGGTCGCAGGGCTACACCTTC
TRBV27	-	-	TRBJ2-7	CASGLQVAAGEQYF	TGTGCCAGCGGACTACAGGTGGCTGCGGGTGAGCAGTACTTC